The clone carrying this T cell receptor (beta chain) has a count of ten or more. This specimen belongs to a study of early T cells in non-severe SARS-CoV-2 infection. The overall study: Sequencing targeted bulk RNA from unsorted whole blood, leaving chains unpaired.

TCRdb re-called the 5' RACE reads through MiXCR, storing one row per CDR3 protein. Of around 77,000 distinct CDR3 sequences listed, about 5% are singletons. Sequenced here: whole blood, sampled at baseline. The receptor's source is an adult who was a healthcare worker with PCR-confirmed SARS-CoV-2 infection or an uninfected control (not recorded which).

The CDR3 is CASSPGRINQPQHF. Written as DNA, the CDR3 is TGTGCCAGCAGCCCTGGGCGGATCAATCAGCCCCAGCATTTT. The rearrangement uses TRBV28 and TRBJ1-5, with D uncertain. Trimming removed 6 bases at V and 3 bases at J, with 12 bases between. The CDR3 runs 14 residues. The germline V gene encodes CDR1 MDHEN and CDR2 SYDVKM.